This paragraph covers one TCR beta chain sequence. The protocol was immunoSEQ multiplex PCR, while the TCRdb copy is restricted to in-frame clones and leaves out a portion. The sample includes about 260,000 clones, about 80% seen only once; the top ten take 8% to 9.5%. This specimen belongs to a study of blood T cell repertoires in COVID-19. Study summary: T cells, B-cell-depleted T cells, or PBMCs supplied cDNA or gDNA.

CDR3 size: 15 residues. The V and J ends lost 6 bases and 6 bases, in that order; junction bases with no gene match: 11. Germline V gene data show CDR1 as MNHEY and CDR2 as SVGAGI. The chain recombines TRBV6-5 with TRBJ1-2; 9 bases are shared with TRBD1. The sequence came from a human donor in a cohort sampled during active COVID-19. Sequenced material: peripheral blood. The CDR3 region has the DNA TGTGCCAGCAGCCTAACAGGGGGCGACCCCAATGGCTACACCTTC. As protein: CASSLTGGDPNGYTF.